These 24 T cell receptor beta chains came from one sample sequenced in a study of response to subunit inactivated influenza vaccine. MiXCR, run by TCRdb on the RT-PCR reads, gives a single entry per CDR3 protein. The sample lists about 240,000 distinct CDR3 sequences, 12% occurring once. This material consisted of non-naive T cells sorted from PBMCs, taken 14 to 15 days before vaccination. All receptors come from a middle-aged man who received an inactivated influenza vaccine.

In its sample, this clonotype was seen a few times. The rearrangement links TRBV24-1 to TRBJ2-3, with 13 bases aligning to TRBD2. There are 16 residues in the CDR3. V was pared by 5 bases and J by 6 bases, with 7 bases of the junction left unmatched. Germline V gene lookup returns CDR1 KGHDR and CDR2 SFDVKD. The CDR3 protein is CATSATLAGGPDTQYF. CDR3 nucleotide sequence: TGTGCCACCAGTGCTACACTAGCGGGGGGGCCCGATACGCAGTATTTT.

This clonotype was counted only a few times. This chain joins TRBV4-1 and TRBJ1-1; D might be TRBD1 (6 bases). Deletions cut 2 bases from V and 1 base from J, with 11 bases between. Looked up from germline, CDR1 is MGHRA and CDR2 is YSYEKL. The CDR3 is 15 amino acids. The CDR3 is CASSQLTGRNTEAFF. Written as DNA, the CDR3 is TGCGCCAGCAGCCAACTTACAGGGAGGAACACTGAAGCTTTCTTT.

This clonotype was counted a few times. The V and J genes are TRBV11-2 and TRBJ2-5, with D possibly TRBD2 on 7 matching bases. The CDR3 is 13 amino acids. Per germline, CDR1 SGHAT and CDR2 FQNNGV. Deletions cut 6 bases from V and 5 bases from J, with 13 bases between. CDR3 region: CASSPGGWETQYF. The CDR3 DNA reads as TGTGCCAGCAGTCCGGGGGGCTGGGAGACCCAGTACTTC. Using reference TRBV11-2 and TRBJ2-5 for the parts outside the CDR3, the full variable domain is EAGVAQSPRYKIIEKRQSVAFWCNPISGHATLYWYQQILGQGPKLLIQFQNNGVVDDSQLPKDRFSAERLKGVDSTLKIQPAKLEDSAVYLCASSPGGWETQYFGPGTRLLVL.

This clonotype turned up a few times. The CDR3 DNA reads as TGCGCCAGCAGCTCGCGCGGGACAGGGGCCTACGAGCAGTACTTC. Translation gives CASSSRGTGAYEQYF. The rearrangement links TRBV5-1 to TRBJ2-7; the match to TRBD1 covers 10 bases. The CDR3 has 15 amino acids. Germline V lookup: CDR1 SGHRS, CDR2 YFSETQ. Losses at the gene ends were 3 bases for V and 2 bases for J; bases not matched to a gene: 5. Full variable domain (remainder filled in from reference TRBV5-1 and TRBJ2-7): KAGVTQTPRYLIKTRGQQVTLSCSPISGHRSVSWYQQTPGQGLQFLFEYFSETQRNKGNFPGRFSGRQFSNSRSEMNVSTLELGDSALYLCASSSRGTGAYEQYFGPGTRLTVT.

This clonotype was recorded a few times. The chain joins TRBV19 to TRBJ2-1; 12 bases line up with TRBD2. Trimming at V came to 5 bases and at J to 6 bases, leaving 8 bases not matched to a gene. The CDR3 contains 16 residues. From germline, CDR1 is LNHDA and CDR2 SQIVND (reference sequence). The CDR3: CASSFRTSGKGNEQFF. CDR3 nucleotides: TGTGCCAGTAGTTTTAGGACTAGCGGGAAAGGCAATGAGCAGTTCTTC.

Only a few counts were recorded for this clonotype. The V call is TRBV20-1, the J call TRBJ2-5; TRBD2 aligns across 10 bases. In germline, CDR1 is DFQATT, CDR2 SNEGSKA (reference sequence). Germline trimming cut 0 bases from V and 2 bases from J; bases unmatched to any gene: 9. The CDR3 spans 17 residues. CDR3 in DNA: TGCAGTGCTAGAGATTTCATGGCTAGCGGGGGTCAAGAGACCCAGTACTTC. Translated, it gives CSARDFMASGGQETQYF.

A few counts support this clonotype. CDR3 protein: CASSPTGISQYEQYF. CDR3 DNA sequence: TGTGCCAGCTCACCAACAGGGATCTCGCAGTACGAGCAGTACTTC. The chain employs TRBV18 and TRBJ2-7; possibly TRBD1 for D (6 bases). The V and J ends lost 2 bases and 4 bases respectively, with 15 bases between them. The CDR3 length is 15 residues. CDR1 is KGHSH, CDR2 LQKENI, per germline.

This clonotype was seen a handful of times. The chain employs TRBV3-1 and TRBJ1-4; possible D gene TRBD1, 6 bases. Trimming left V 1 base short and J 7 bases short, with 10 bases between. This CDR3 comprises 14 residues. The V gene's germline CDR1 is LGHDT and CDR2 YNNKEL (reference sequence). CDR3 in DNA: TGTGCCAGCAGCCAAGGTCTCAGGGGTGAAAAACTGTTTTTT. Translating it yields CASSQGLRGEKLFF. The full variable domain, rest sourced from reference TRBV3-1 and TRBJ1-4, is DTAVSQTPKYLVTQMGNDKSIKCEQNLGHDTMYWYKQDSKKFLKIMFSYNNKELIINETVPNRFSPKSPDKAHLNLHINSLELGDSAVYFCASSQGLRGEKLFFGSGTQLSVL.

The chain links TRBV20-1 to TRBJ2-1, with a weak D call TRBD2 (7 bases). Germline V gene data show CDR1 as DFQATT and CDR2 as SNEGSKA (reference sequence). Trimming removed 3 bases from V and 4 bases from J, with 16 bases in between. The CDR3 is made up of 15 amino acids. This CDR3 is CSARGASGPYNEQFF. The CDR3 region has the DNA TGCAGTGCTAGGGGGGCTAGCGGACCGTACAATGAGCAGTTCTTC.

This chain connects TRBV5-1 to TRBJ1-1; D remains unclear. CDR3 length: 13 residues. V lost 3 bases and J 6 bases, leaving 12 bases between the germline ends. Germline assignment: CDR1 SGHRS and CDR2 YFSETQ. As DNA, the CDR3 is TGCGCCAGCAGCTCACAGCCGCGGGCTGAAGCTTTCTTT. Protein sequence: CASSSQPRAEAFF.

The chain carries TRBV19 and TRBJ2-3; D is possibly TRBD1 or TRBD2 (6 bases each). Germline CDR1 and CDR2: LNHDA and SQIVND (reference sequence). This CDR3 region has 15 residues. V was pared by 10 bases and J by 5 bases, with 22 bases between. The CDR3: CATTPGSGGEDTQYF. The CDR3 DNA is TGTGCCACCACCCCCGGGTCCGGGGGCGAAGATACGCAGTATTTT.

This clonotype has at least ten counts. The genes are TRBV3-1 and TRBJ2-7; the match to TRBD1 covers 7 bases. With 5 bases clipped from V and 0 bases from J, the junction kept 4 bases outside the gene matches. The CDR3 runs to 14 residues. Germline V gives CDR1 LGHDT, CDR2 YNNKEL (reference sequence). CDR3 DNA: TGTGCCAGCAGCAGGGACAGTCGCTCCTACGAGCAGTACTTC. Translating gives CASSRDSRSYEQYF.

This clonotype turned up a few times. The chain employs TRBV10-3 and TRBJ2-1; D might be TRBD2 (6 bases). The CDR3 is 15 residues long. Germline loops: CDR1 ENHRY, CDR2 SYGVKD. V was pared by 6 bases and J by 6 bases, with 18 bases between. CDR3 sequence reads: CAISPGVSSLNEQFF. Here the CDR3 DNA reads TGTGCCATCAGCCCGGGGGTTTCCTCCCTCAATGAGCAGTTCTTC.

This clonotype occurred a few times. The rearrangement uses TRBV7-2 and TRBJ2-3, with 8 bases identical to TRBD2. Germline-derived CDR1 and CDR2 are SGHTA and FQGNSA. V shed 3 bases and J 6 bases; nucleotides not matched to a gene: 11. This CDR3 spans 16 amino acids. The CDR3 is CASSFLSGGRGDTQYF. The DNA for the CDR3 is TGTGCCAGCAGCTTCCTCAGCGGGGGCCGAGGGGATACGCAGTATTTT.

The chain recombines TRBV6-2 or TRBV6-3 with TRBJ1-2; D is uncertain. This CDR3 is built from 14 residues. The germline V and J ends were trimmed by 0 bases and 6 bases, with 11 bases remaining between them. Germline V lookup: CDR1 MNHEY, CDR2 SVGEGT. The CDR3 reads CASSYSAGSHGYTF. CDR3 nucleotides: TGTGCCAGCAGTTACTCGGCCGGTAGCCATGGCTACACCTTC.

This clonotype appeared many times. The chain couples TRBV27 to TRBJ2-2, with 10 bases identical to TRBD2. V shed 4 bases and J 4 bases; nucleotides not matched to a gene: 18. The germline V gene has CDR1 MNHEY and CDR2 SMNVEV (reference sequence). This CDR3 spans 20 amino acids. CDR3 nucleotides: TGTGCCAGCAGTTATCTCCCCGTGTTAGCGGGAGGCCGAGGCACCGGGGAGCTGTTTTTT. This gives the protein CASSYLPVLAGGRGTGELFF.

V gene TRBV7-6 combines with J gene TRBJ2-3; D perhaps matches TRBD1 (5 bases). The length of the CDR3 is 15 residues. The germline CDR1 and CDR2 sequences are SGHVS and FNYEAQ. V dropped 0 bases and J dropped 3 bases, with 10 bases sitting between them. The CDR3 is CASSLASGITDTQYF. The CDR3 DNA reads TGTGCCAGCAGCTTAGCCTCAGGGATAACAGATACGCAGTATTTT.

This CDR3 is CSVSTSYNEQFF. The CDR3 DNA reads TGCAGCGTTTCTACAAGTTACAATGAGCAGTTCTTC. This chain joins TRBV29-1 and TRBJ2-1; unclear D gene. CDR3 length: 12 amino acids. CDR1 and CDR2 from the germline V gene are SQVTM and ANQGSEA. Trimming removed 5 bases from V and 4 bases from J, with 9 bases in between.

This clonotype was detected a few times. The gene calls are TRBV10-3 and TRBJ2-3, with 9 bases aligning to TRBD2. Germline V CDR1 and CDR2: ENHRY, SYGVKD. The CDR3 consists of 16 residues. With 0 bases clipped from V and 2 bases from J, the junction kept 3 bases outside the gene matches. The CDR3 reads CAISESSGGHTDTQYF. In DNA, the CDR3 is TGTGCCATCAGTGAGTCTAGCGGGGGACACACAGATACGCAGTATTTT.

This clonotype was picked up a small number of times. This chain joins TRBV20-1 and TRBJ2-7; D uncertain. Trimming took 6 bases from V and 0 from J, leaving 15 bases between them. The CDR3 loop spans 14 amino acids. CDR1 and CDR2 from the germline V gene are DFQATT and SNEGSKA (reference sequence). The CDR3 DNA follows: TGCAGTGCCCGGTCGGGTTTAACCTCCTACGAGCAGTACTTC. Amino acid sequence: CSARSGLTSYEQYF.

This clonotype showed up many times. The chain uses TRBV5-5 and TRBJ2-1, with TRBD2 as a possible D gene (6 bases). The CDR3 length is 16 residues. Trimming pared 4 bases from V and 0 bases from J, leaving 14 bases between. Germline V gives CDR1 SGHKS, CDR2 YYEKEE (reference sequence). The CDR3 spells CASSPSRGNSYNEQFF. CDR3 coding DNA: TGTGCCAGCAGCCCCTCCCGGGGGAACTCCTACAATGAGCAGTTCTTC.

The chain couples TRBV30 to TRBJ1-2; tentatively, D is TRBD1 (5 bases). Germline lookup yields CDR1 GTSNPN and CDR2 SVGIG (reference sequence). The V and J ends lost 3 bases and 2 bases respectively, with 7 bases between them. This CDR3 is built from 12 residues. The CDR3 protein is CAWRTANYGYTF. CDR3 bases: TGTGCCTGGAGGACAGCGAACTATGGCTACACCTTC.

In its sample, this clonotype was seen a few times. This chain links TRBV30 with TRBJ1-5; D remains unclear. Per germline, CDR1 GTSNPN and CDR2 SVGIG (reference sequence). The CDR3 is made up of 12 amino acids. V gave up 2 bases and J gave up 3 bases, with 5 bases separating them. The CDR3 loop reads CAWSLDNQPQHF. CDR3 in DNA: TGTGCCTGGAGTCTGGACAATCAGCCCCAGCATTTT.

J is TRBJ2-2 and V is TRBV7-2; tentative D call: TRBD1 (6 bases). V was trimmed by 5 bases and J by 5 bases, leaving 15 bases between them. The CDR3 length is 15 residues. Germline V gene data show CDR1 as SGHTA and CDR2 as FQGNSA. The CDR3 bases are TGTGCCAGCAGCGGCGTACAGGGCGGAACCGGGGAGCTGTTTTTT. Translated, it gives CASSGVQGGTGELFF.